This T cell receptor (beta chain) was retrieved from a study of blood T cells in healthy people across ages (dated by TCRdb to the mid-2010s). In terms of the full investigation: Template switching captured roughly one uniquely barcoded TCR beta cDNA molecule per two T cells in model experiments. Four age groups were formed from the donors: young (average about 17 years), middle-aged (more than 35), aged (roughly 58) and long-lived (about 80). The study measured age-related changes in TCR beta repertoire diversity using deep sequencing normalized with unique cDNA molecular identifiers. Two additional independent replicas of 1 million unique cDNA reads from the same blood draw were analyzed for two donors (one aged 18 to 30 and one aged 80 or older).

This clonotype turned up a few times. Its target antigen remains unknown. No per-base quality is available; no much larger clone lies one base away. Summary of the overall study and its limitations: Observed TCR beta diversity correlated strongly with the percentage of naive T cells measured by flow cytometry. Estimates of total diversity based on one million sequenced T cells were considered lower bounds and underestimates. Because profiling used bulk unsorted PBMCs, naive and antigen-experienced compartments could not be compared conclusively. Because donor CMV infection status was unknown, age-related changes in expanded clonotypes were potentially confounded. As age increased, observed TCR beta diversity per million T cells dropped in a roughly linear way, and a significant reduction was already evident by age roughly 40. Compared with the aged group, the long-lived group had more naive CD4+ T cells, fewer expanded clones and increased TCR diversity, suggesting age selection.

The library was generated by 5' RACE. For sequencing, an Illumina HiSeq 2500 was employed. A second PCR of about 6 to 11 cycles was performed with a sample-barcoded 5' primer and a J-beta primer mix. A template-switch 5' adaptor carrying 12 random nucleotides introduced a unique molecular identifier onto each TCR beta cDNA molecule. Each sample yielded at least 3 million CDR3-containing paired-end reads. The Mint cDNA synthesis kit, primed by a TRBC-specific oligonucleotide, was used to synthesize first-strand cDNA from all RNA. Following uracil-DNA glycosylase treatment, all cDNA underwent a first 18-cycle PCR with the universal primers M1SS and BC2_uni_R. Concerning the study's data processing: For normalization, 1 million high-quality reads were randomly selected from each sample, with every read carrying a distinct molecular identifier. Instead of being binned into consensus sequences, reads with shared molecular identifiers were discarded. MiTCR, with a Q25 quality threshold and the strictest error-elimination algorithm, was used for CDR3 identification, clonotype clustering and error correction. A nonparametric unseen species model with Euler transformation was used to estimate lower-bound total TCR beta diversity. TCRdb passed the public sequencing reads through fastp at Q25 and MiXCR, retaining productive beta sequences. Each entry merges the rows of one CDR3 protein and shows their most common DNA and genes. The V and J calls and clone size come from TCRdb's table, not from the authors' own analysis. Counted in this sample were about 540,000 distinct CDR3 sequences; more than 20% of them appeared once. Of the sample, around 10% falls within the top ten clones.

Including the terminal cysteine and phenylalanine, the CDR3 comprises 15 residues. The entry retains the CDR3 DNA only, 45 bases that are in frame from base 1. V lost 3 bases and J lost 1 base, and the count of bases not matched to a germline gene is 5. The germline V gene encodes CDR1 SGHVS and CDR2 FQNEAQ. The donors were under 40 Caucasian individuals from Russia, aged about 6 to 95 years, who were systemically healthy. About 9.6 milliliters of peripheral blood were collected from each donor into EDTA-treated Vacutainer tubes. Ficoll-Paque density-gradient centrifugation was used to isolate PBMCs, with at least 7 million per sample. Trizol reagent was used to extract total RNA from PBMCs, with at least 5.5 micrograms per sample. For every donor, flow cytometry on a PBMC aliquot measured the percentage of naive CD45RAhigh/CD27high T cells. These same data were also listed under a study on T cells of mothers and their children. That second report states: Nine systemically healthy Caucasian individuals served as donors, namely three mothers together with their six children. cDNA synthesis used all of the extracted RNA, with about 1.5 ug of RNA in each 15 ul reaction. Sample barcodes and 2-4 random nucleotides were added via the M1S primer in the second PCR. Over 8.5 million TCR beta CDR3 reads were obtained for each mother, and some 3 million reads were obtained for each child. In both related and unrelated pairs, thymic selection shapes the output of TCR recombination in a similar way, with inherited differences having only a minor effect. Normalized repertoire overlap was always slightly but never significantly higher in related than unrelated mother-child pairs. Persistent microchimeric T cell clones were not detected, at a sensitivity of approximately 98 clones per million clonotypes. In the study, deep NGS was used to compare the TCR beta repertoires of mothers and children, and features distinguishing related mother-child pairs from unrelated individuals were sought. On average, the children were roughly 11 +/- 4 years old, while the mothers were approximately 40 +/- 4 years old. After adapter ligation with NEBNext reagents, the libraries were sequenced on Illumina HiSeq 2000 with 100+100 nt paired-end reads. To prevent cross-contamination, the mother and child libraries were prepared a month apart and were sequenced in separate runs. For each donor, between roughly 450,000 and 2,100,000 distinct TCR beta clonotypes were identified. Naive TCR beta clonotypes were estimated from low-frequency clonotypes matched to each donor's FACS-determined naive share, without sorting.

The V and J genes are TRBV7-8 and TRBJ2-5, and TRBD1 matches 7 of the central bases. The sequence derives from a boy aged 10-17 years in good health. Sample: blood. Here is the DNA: TGTGCCAGCAGCTTCAACAGGGGTGTCCAAGAGACCCAGTACTTC. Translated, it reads CASSFNRGVQETQYF.